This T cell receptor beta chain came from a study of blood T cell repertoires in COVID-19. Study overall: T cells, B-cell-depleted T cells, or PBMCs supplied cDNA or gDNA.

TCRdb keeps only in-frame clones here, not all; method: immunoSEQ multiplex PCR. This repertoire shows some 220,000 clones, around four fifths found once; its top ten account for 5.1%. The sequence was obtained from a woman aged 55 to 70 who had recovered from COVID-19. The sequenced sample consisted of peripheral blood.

The CDR3 sequence is CASSFEGYEQYF. The CDR3 nucleotides are TGTGCCAGCAGTTTTGAGGGATACGAGCAGTACTTC. V is TRBV12-3 or TRBV12-4 and J is TRBJ2-7, with D maybe TRBD2 (5 bases). Trimming pared 3 bases from V and 4 bases from J, leaving 7 bases between. CDR3 length: 12 residues.